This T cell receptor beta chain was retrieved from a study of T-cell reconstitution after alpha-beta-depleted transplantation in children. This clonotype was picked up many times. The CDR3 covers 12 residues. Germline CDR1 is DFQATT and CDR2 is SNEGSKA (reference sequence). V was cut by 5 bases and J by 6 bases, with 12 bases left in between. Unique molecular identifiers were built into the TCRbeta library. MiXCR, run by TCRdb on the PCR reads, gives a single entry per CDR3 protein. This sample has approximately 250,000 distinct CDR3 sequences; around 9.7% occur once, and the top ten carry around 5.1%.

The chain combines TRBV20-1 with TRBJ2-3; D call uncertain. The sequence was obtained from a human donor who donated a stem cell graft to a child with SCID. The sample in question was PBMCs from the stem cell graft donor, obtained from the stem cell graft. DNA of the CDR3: TGCAGTGCTCCCTATCAGATGGATACGCAGTATTTT. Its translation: CSAPYQMDTQYF.